This TCR beta chain was sequenced in a study of PD-1 blockade in classical Hodgkin lymphoma (TCRdb year 2020). In the study overall: Nivolumab dosing was 3 mg/kg intravenously every 2 weeks, continuing until either disease progression or unacceptable toxicity. To define a peripheral blood immune signature of response to PD-1 blockade in classical Hodgkin lymphoma, the study combined TCR beta sequencing with CyTOF. The paper's findings and limits, for the study overall: CD4+ but not CD8+ TCR diversity rose significantly by C4D1 (p=0.0027 vs p=0.16), most apparent in complete responders (p=0.02). Newly diagnosed patients were reported to have lower baseline TCR diversity than healthy donors, and relapsed/refractory patients were reported to have lower baseline TCR diversity still. Trial patients with a complete response had baseline diversity similar to that of newly diagnosed patients, while partial responders and progressors had significantly lower diversity. Lower diversity was observed in patients in whom nivolumab was started less than 1 year after ASCT, and these patients were excluded from later analyses so that confounding by immune reconstitution would be avoided. The study covered only a single clinical trial cohort, and the causes of the repertoire differences, possibly disease activity or prior therapy, were still not defined.

Sample time point, as interpreted from the label and publication: cycle 1 day 1 (C1D1), immediately before nivolumab initiation. Every trial patient had relapsed following autologous stem cell transplantation, and prior brentuximab vedotin exposure was what differed among cohorts A, B and C. The trial cohort was composed of some 57 patients with relapsed/refractory classical Hodgkin lymphoma, for whom complete response, partial response or progressive disease was recorded as best overall response. Trial patients were treated with single-agent nivolumab in the multi-cohort phase II CheckMate 205 trial. An independent review committee assessed best overall response by applying the 2007 International Working Group response criteria. Trial PBMCs were obtained immediately prior to nivolumab initiation (C1D1) and on therapy at cycle 2 day 1 and cycle 4 day 1. Peripheral blood was collected in 8 mL Vacutainer Cell Preparation Tubes, from which PBMCs were isolated by centrifugation and then cryopreserved.

Genomic DNA was extracted with the Qiagen DNeasy kit from unsorted PBMCs and from negatively selected CD4+ and CD8+ fractions. Using primers that anneal to V and J segments, immunoSEQ multiplex PCR amplified the TCR beta CDR3 regions. Amplification bias was minimized using a synthetic immune receptor repertoire, and residual bias was removed computationally after sequencing. The original pipeline was this. Custom Python scripts were used to quantify repertoire diversity as the Shannon entropy index. Unsorted, CD4+ and CD8+ repertoires were examined separately, except in combined analyses, for which CD4+ and CD8+ sequences were merged in silico. Clonal expansion was defined as at least a 2-fold frequency increase after treatment relative to C1D1, with a pseudocount of 0.5 for undetected baseline clones. Clones with 0 or 1 copy at C1D1 were classified as singleton clones, and clones with 2 or more copies were classified as non-singleton clones. Clones expanded in unsorted samples were annotated as CD4+, CD8+ or unknown by matching protein sequences in sorted samples from the same patient. Diversity changes from C1D1 to C4D1 were tested in paired samples using Wilcoxon tests. The table was pulled from immuneACCESS by TCRdb, which kept in-frame rearrangements only. Such tables lose some clones; where checked, under half of the loss comes from unresolved V genes, and the rest has no known cause. That table gives V, J and clone size, and the DNA gave D and trimming. A total of about 13,000 clones appear in this sample, around 76% of them only once. The leading ten clones occupy roughly 3.9% of the sample.

Turning to this clone: The antigen it binds to is not known. The input lacks base qualities; no much larger clone sits a single base away.

V drops 2 bases and J drops 0 bases, leaving 10 bases in between. The CDR3 runs 16 residues from the cysteine to the phenylalanine. Just CDR3 DNA is preserved here, 48 bases in frame from base 1. CDR1 and CDR2, looked up from the germline V gene, are MNHNS and SASEGT. This specimen consisted of peripheral blood mononuclear cells (PBMCs), obtained at baseline. The receptor was derived from a human donor with classical Hodgkin lymphoma. The chain employs TRBV6-1 and TRBJ1-4, with the D segment identity uncertain. In nucleotide form, the sequence is TGTGCCAGCAGTGAATGGGCAGATGCAACTAATGAAAAACTGTTTTTT. This sequence encodes CASSEWADATNEKLFF.